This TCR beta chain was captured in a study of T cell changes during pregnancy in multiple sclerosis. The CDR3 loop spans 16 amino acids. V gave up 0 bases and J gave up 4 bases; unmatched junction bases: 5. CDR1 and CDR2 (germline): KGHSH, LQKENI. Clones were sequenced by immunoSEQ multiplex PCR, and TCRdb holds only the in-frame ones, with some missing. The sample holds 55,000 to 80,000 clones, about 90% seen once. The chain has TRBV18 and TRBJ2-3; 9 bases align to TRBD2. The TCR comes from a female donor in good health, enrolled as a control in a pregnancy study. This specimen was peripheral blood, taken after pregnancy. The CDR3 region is CASSPPGLASADTQYF. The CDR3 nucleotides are TGTGCCAGCTCACCACCGGGACTAGCTAGCGCAGATACGCAGTATTTT.